The present T cell receptor beta chain was sequenced within a study of graft-versus-host responses after intestinal transplantation. Across the study: Transplant types were multivisceral, liver-intestinal, or isolated intestinal. Recipients uniformly received anti-thymocyte globulin induction, followed by tacrolimus and steroids for 2 to 4 years.

Profiling relied on immunoSEQ multiplex PCR, and the TCRdb table lists in-frame clones only, not all of them. The sample has fewer than 700 clones, about 78% seen once. Per the germline V gene, CDR1 is MGHRA and CDR2 is YSYEKL. The junction had 16 bases not matched to a gene; V was cut back by 0 bases and J by 2 bases. This CDR3 spans 20 amino acids. Tissue from the graft was processed to free its intraepithelial and lamina propria lymphocytes. This material consisted of ileum tissue, taken roughly 260 days after intestinal transplant. The source is a human patient who received an intestinal transplant, so some T cells may come from the graft donor. The V and J genes are TRBV4-1 and TRBJ2-7, with TRBD1 matching 10 bases. The CDR3 coding sequence is TGCGCCAGCAGCCAAGATCGTCTTGGGACAGGGGATTTACCTACCTACGAGCAGTACTTC. Translating it yields CASSQDRLGTGDLPTYEQYF.